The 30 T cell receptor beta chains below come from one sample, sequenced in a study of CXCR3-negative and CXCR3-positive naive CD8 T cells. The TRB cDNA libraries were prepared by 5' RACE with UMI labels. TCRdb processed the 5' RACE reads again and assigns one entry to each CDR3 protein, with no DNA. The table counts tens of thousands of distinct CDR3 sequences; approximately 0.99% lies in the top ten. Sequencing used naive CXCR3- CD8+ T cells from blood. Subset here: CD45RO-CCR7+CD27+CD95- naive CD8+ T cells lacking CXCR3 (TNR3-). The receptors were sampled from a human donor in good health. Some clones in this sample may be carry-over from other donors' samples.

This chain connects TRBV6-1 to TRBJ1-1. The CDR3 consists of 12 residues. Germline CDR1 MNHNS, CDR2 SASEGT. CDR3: CASGPFGTEAFF.

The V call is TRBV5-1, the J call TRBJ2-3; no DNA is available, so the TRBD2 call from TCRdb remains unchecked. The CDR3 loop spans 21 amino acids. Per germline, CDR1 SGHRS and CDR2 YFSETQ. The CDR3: CASSWAAGEAGEYPGADTQYF.

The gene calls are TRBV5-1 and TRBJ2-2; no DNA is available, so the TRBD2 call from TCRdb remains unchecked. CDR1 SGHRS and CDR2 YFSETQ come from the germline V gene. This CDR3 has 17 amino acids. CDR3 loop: CASSFRGGAGPPGELFF.

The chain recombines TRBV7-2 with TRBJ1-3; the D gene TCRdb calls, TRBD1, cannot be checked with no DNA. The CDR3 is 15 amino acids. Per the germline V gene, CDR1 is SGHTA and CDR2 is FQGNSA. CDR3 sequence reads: CASSATGQGVATIYF. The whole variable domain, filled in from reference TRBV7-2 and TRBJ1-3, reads GAGVSQSPSNKVTEKGKDVELRCDPISGHTALYWYRQSLGQGLEFLIYFQGNSAPDKSGLPSDRFSAERTGGSVSTLTIQRTQQEDSAVYLCASSATGQGVATIYFGEGSWLTVV.

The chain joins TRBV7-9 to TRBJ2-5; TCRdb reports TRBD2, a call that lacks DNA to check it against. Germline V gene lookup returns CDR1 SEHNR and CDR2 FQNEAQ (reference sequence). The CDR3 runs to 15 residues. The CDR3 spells CASSTKRGARETQYF.

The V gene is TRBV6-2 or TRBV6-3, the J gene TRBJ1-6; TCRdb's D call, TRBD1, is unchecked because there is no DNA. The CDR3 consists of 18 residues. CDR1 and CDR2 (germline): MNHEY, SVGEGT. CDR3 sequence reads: CASSYPPLDGTENSPLHF.

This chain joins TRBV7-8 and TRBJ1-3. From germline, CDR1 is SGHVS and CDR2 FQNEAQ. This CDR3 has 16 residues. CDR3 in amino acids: CASSFSAGSSGNTIYF.

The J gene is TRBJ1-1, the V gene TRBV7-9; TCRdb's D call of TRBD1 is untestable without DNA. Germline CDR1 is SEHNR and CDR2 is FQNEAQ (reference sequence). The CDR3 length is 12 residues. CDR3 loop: CASRRGGSEAFF.

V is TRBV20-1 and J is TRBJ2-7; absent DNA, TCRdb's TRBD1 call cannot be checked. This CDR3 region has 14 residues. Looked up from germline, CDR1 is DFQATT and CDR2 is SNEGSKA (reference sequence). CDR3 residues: CSARLRDRGHEQYF.

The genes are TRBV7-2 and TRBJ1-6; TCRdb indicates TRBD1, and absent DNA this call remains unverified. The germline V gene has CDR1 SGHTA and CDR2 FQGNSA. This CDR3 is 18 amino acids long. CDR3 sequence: CASSITHTGKIYNSPLHF.

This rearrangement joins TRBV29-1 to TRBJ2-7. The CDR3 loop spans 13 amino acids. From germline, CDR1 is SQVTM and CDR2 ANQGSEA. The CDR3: CSVEVARSYEQYF.

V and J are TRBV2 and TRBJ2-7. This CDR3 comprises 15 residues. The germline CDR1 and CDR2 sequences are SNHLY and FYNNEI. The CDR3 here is CASSEGPGSTYEQYF. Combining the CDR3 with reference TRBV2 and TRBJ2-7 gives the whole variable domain EPEVTQTPSHQVTQMGQEVILRCVPISNHLYFYWYRQILGQKVEFLVSFYNNEISEKSEIFDDQFSVERPDGSNFTLKIRSTKLEDSAMYFCASSEGPGSTYEQYFGPGTRLTVT.

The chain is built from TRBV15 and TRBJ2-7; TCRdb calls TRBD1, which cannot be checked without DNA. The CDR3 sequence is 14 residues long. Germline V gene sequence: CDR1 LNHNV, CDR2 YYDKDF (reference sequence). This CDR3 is CATSRGTGPDEQYF.

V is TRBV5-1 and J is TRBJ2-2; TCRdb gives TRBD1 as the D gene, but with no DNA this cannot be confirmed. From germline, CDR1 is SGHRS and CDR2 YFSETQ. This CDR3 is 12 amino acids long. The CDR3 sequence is CASSRGAGELFF.

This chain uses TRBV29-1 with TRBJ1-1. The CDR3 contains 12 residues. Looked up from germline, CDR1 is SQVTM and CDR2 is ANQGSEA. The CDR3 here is CSVPGTATEAFF.

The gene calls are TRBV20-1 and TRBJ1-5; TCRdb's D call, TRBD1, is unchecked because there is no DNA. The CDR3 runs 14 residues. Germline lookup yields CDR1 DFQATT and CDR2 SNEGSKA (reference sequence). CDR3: CSADDREGNQPQHF.

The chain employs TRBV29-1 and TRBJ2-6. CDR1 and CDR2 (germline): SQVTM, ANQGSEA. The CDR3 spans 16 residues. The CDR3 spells CSVEEKSRSGANVLTF. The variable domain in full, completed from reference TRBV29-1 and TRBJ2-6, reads SAVISQKPSRDICQRGTSLTIQCQVDSQVTMMFWYRQQPGQSLTLIATANQGSEATYESGFVIDKFPISRPNLTFSTLTVSNMSPEDSSIYLCSVEEKSRSGANVLTFGAGSRLTVL.

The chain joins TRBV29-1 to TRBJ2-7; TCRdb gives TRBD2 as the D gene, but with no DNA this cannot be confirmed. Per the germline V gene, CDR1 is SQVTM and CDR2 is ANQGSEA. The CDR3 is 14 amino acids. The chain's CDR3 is CSVLPGLEAYEQYF.

This chain's CDR3 is CPSSLDSGSFYNEQFF. V and J are TRBV7-9 and TRBJ2-1; TCRdb's assignment of TRBD2 cannot be checked, as there is no DNA. CDR3 size: 16 residues. Per germline, CDR1 SEHNR and CDR2 FQNEAQ (reference sequence).

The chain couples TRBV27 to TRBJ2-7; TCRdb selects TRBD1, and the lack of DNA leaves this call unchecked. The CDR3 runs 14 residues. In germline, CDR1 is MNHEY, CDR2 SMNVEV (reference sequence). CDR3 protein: CASSPGGFIYEQYF.

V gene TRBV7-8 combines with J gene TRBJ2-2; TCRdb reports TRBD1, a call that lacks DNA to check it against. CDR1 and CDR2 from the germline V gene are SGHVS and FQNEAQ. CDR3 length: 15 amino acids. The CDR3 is CASRLVGLNTGGLFF.

CDR3: CSVEEVMNTEAFF. The V gene is TRBV29-1, the J gene TRBJ1-1. The CDR3 totals 13 residues. From germline, CDR1 is SQVTM and CDR2 ANQGSEA.

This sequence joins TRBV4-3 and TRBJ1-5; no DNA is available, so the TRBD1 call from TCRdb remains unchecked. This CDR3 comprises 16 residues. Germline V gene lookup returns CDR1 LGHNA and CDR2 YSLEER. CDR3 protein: CASSQDDTGGYQPQHF.

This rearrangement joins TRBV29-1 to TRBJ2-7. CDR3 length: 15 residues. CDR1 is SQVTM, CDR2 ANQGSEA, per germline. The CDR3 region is CSVLGGQESSYEQYF.

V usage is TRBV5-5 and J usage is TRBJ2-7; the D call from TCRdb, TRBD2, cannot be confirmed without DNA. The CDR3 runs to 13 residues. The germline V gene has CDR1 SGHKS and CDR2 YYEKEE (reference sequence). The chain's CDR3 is CASSLTSGREQYF.

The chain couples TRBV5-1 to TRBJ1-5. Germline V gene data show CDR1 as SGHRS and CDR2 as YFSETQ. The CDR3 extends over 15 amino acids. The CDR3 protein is CASSLSRGYNQPQHF.

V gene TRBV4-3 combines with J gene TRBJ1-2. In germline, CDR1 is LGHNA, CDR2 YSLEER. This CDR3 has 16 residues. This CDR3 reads CASSQDRTAVYDGYTF.

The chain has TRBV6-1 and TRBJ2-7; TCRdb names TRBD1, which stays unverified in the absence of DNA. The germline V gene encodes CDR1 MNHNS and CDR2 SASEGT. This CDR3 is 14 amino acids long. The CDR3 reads CASSETQGFNEQYF.

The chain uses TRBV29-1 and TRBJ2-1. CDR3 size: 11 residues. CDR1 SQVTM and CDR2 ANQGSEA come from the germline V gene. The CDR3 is CSVTEYNEQFF.

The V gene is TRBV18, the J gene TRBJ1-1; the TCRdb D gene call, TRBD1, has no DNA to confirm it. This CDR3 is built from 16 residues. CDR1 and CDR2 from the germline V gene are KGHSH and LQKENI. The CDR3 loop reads CASSPTQGLMNTEAFF.